This entry lists 13 T cell receptor beta chains sequenced from one sample in a study of T cells after yellow fever vaccination. In TCRdb, the 5' RACE reads were re-called with MiXCR into one record per CDR3 protein. The sample contains roughly 500,000 distinct CDR3 sequences, under 25% of which appear only once. This material consisted of PBMCs, taken 15 days after the yellow fever booster vaccination. These receptors all come from a man younger than 45 who received the YFV17D yellow fever vaccine.

J is TRBJ2-5 and V is TRBV12-3 or TRBV12-4; the D call may be TRBD1 or TRBD2 (5 bases each). Trimming took off 3 bases at V and 7 bases at J, with 12 bases between the two ends. This CDR3 comprises 13 residues. The CDR3 region has the DNA TGTGCCAGCAGTTTGGACGGGACGGGGACCCAGTACTTC. This gives the protein CASSLDGTGTQYF.

This clonotype has only a few counts. For the CDR3, the DNA is TGTGCCAGCAGAGAGTACCGGGACAGGGACAATCAGTACTTC. This sequence encodes CASREYRDRDNQYF. The chain employs TRBV27 and TRBJ2-7; 9 bases map to TRBD1. V trimming: 6 bases; J trimming: 10 bases; junction bases outside the gene matches: 13. The V gene's germline CDR1 is MNHEY and CDR2 SMNVEV (reference sequence). This CDR3 region has 14 residues.

This chain links TRBV4-2 with TRBJ2-3, with D perhaps assigned TRBD1 or TRBD2 (5 bases each). The germline gives CDR1 LGHNA, CDR2 YNFKEQ. V was trimmed by 4 bases and J by 0 bases, leaving 14 bases between them. This CDR3 is 16 amino acids long. CDR3: CASSPGTHLSTDTQYF. For the CDR3, the DNA is TGTGCCAGCAGCCCTGGGACGCACCTAAGCACAGATACGCAGTATTTT.

The chain uses TRBV6-5 and TRBJ2-3; TRBD2 aligns across 8 bases. Germline lookup yields CDR1 MNHEY and CDR2 SVGAGI. Unmatched junction bases numbered 4, after V lost 1 base and J lost 4 bases. This CDR3 comprises 15 residues. In DNA form, the CDR3 reads TGTGCCAGCAGTTACTTAACGGGAGGGGCAGATACGCAGTATTTT. It translates to CASSYLTGGADTQYF.

In its sample, this clonotype was seen a few times. The chain combines TRBV20-1 with TRBJ2-7; D is undetermined. Germline CDR1 and CDR2: DFQATT and SNEGSKA (reference sequence). Trimming removed 4 bases from V and 4 bases from J, with 8 bases in between. The CDR3 is 11 residues long. CDR3 sequence reads: CSAIKVYEQYF. CDR3 DNA: TGCAGTGCTATAAAGGTATACGAGCAGTACTTC.

This clonotype was detected a few times. This chain uses TRBV7-2 with TRBJ2-7, with D perhaps TRBD1 (5 bases). CDR3 size: 14 residues. CDR1 and CDR2 (germline): SGHTA, FQGNSA. Trimming shortened V by 3 bases and J by 6 bases, and 15 bases separated the two germline ends. The CDR3 is CASSFLVTQGEQYF. CDR3 in DNA: TGTGCCAGCAGCTTTCTGGTTACCCAGGGCGAGCAGTACTTC.

The chain recombines TRBV6-5 with TRBJ2-7, with D possibly called TRBD1 or TRBD2 (5 bases each). The V gene's germline CDR1 is MNHEY and CDR2 SVGAGI. CDR3 size: 15 residues. V gave up 5 bases and J gave up 4 bases, with 18 bases separating them. CDR3 residues: CASSPGPPFSYEQYF. The DNA of the CDR3 is TGTGCCAGCAGTCCGGGACCGCCCTTTTCGTACGAGCAGTACTTC.

This chain connects TRBV6-5 to TRBJ2-1; 9 bases line up with TRBD2. This CDR3 is 16 amino acids long. Germline CDR1 and CDR2: MNHEY and SVGAGI. The J segment lost 0 bases and the V segment lost 8 bases, leaving 8 bases of the junction unmatched. This CDR3 is CASRGGDGSSYNEQFF. CDR3 nucleotide sequence: TGTGCCAGCCGCGGGGGGGACGGGAGCTCCTACAATGAGCAGTTCTTC.

This rearrangement joins TRBV30 to TRBJ2-5, with a tentative D call TRBD1 (6 bases). The ends were cut back, 0 bases at V and 2 bases at J, with 10 bases in the middle. The length of the CDR3 is 14 residues. In germline, CDR1 is GTSNPN, CDR2 SVGIG (reference sequence). As DNA, the CDR3 is TGTGCCTGGAGTGTACTGGACAGACAAGAGACCCAGTACTTC. It encodes CAWSVLDRQETQYF.

The chain links TRBV30 to TRBJ2-7, with D perhaps TRBD2 (6 bases). The germline V gene has CDR1 GTSNPN and CDR2 SVGIG (reference sequence). V lost 2 bases to trimming and J lost 3 bases, with 29 bases between them. CDR3 length: 19 residues. DNA for the CDR3: TGTGCCTGGAGTACGCTACCCGTTGGTGGATACGGGAGAATCTACGAGCAGTACTTC. Encoded protein: CAWSTLPVGGYGRIYEQYF.

This chain connects TRBV6-2 or TRBV6-3 to TRBJ2-2; D not certain. The V end was cut by 10 bases, the J end by 6 bases, with 18 bases between. Germline V CDR1 and CDR2: MNHEY, SVGEGT. The CDR3 totals 14 residues. CDR3 sequence reads: CATPGRPGAGELFF. The DNA for the CDR3 is TGTGCCACCCCCGGACGGCCTGGCGCCGGGGAGCTGTTTTTT.

The chain links TRBV7-2 to TRBJ2-3, with D perhaps TRBD2 (6 bases). With 5 bases removed from V and 2 bases from J, the gap between germline ends came to 17 bases. The CDR3 has 16 amino acids. Germline loops: CDR1 SGHTA, CDR2 FQGNSA. CDR3 in amino acids: CASSPGLEGHTDTQYF. The CDR3 nucleotides are TGTGCCAGCAGCCCGGGACTCGAGGGGCACACAGATACGCAGTATTTT.

Here the CDR3 reads CSAEKGSGRRTDTQYF. In nucleotides, the CDR3 is TGCAGTGCCGAGAAGGGTAGCGGGAGGAGGACAGATACGCAGTATTTT. The chain joins TRBV20-1 to TRBJ2-3, with 10 bases fitting TRBD2. With 6 bases clipped from V and 3 bases from J, the junction kept 12 bases outside the gene matches. This CDR3 has 16 residues. Germline CDR1 DFQATT, CDR2 SNEGSKA (reference sequence).